This record concerns one TCR beta chain sequence. What it binds is not known. Naive CD8 cells were CD45RO-negative, positively selected for CCR7, excluding terminally differentiated effector memory CD45RA+ cells. The data were taken from a study of shared clonotypes between healthy human individuals. Study background: Each donor contributed plates that comprised three CD4 naive, three CD4 memory, two CD8 naive and one CD8 memory. Points from the study as a whole: Clonotypes not shared had lower generation probabilities than those common to all four donors. Researchers found naive subsets generally carried larger estimated richness than memory subsets.

Here immunoSEQ multiplex PCR was the method, and the copy in TCRdb shows in-frame clones only, minus some. The data contain some 2.1 million clones, around 96% of them singletons. Germline V gene lookup returns CDR1 SGHNT and CDR2 YYREEE (reference sequence). There are 15 residues in the CDR3. The V gene end was trimmed by 0 bases and the J gene end by 6 bases; junction bases not matched to a gene: 1. This receptor was taken from a man younger than 35 in good health. V and J are TRBV5-4 and TRBJ2-2, with 11 positions matching TRBD2. The source material was naive CD8+ T cells sorted from blood. The chain's CDR3 is CASSLELAGAGELFF. The CDR3 coding sequence is TGTGCCAGCAGCTTGGAACTAGCGGGAGCCGGGGAGCTGTTTTTT.